Listed below are T cell receptor beta chains from one sample, sequenced in a study of T-cell memory formation after mild COVID-19. TCRdb independently ran MiXCR on the 5' RACE reads; one entry per CDR3 protein. This sample has about 360,000 distinct CDR3 sequences, with around 15% found just once. The material sequenced was PBMCs or a T cell subset sorted from them (not recorded which). All receptors derive from a man aged 18 to 30 who had mild COVID-19 (a few samples of this study predate the infection). Cell type and time point are not known. Both conserved end residues are part of each CDR3. A D gene is named only where the DNA matches it firmly. Some rows mark clone size as missing; the rest say once, few, many or name a class of expanded clone.

TRBJ2-5 - TRBV4-3 few CASSPQGGYSETQYF TGCGCCAGCAGCCCCCAAGGAGGTTATTCAGAGACCCAGTACTTC
TRBJ1-1 - TRBV5-1 few CASSPGREVSTEAFF TGCGCCAGCAGCCCTGGCAGGGAAGTGTCCACTGAAGCTTTCTTT
TRBJ1-1 - TRBV7-8 many CASSLVRGSFTEAFF TGTGCCAGCAGCTTAGTTCGGGGTTCTTTCACTGAAGCTTTCTTT
TRBJ1-2 - TRBV11-2 - CASSAYRNGYTF TGTGCCAGCAGCGCCTACAGAAATGGCTACACCTTC
TRBJ2-3 TRBD2 TRBV20-1 few CRSTSVSTDTQYF TGCAGGTCCACTAGCGTTAGCACAGATACGCAGTATTTT
TRBJ2-7 - TRBV29-1 few CSVASTASEQYF TGCAGCGTCGCCTCAACGGCGTCCGAGCAGTACTTC
TRBJ2-7 TRBD2 TRBV7-3 - CASSPVAGAFGEQYF TGTGCCAGCAGCCCCGTAGCGGGGGCCTTCGGGGAGCAGTACTTC
TRBJ1-2 - TRBV18 - CASSFIQENYGYTF TGTGCCAGCTCATTTATACAGGAGAACTATGGCTACACCTTC
TRBJ1-1 - TRBV20-1 few CSPWEKNTEAFF TGCAGTCCGTGGGAAAAGAACACTGAAGCTTTCTTT
TRBJ2-2 - TRBV14 few CASSPHRGNTGELFF TGTGCCAGCAGTCCTCACCGGGGGAACACCGGGGAGCTGTTTTTT
TRBJ2-7 - TRBV14 few CASSQGGGGRVKYF TGTGCCAGCAGCCAAGGGGGGGGCGGAAGAGTAAAGTACTTC
TRBJ2-5 TRBD2 TRBV3-1 few CASSQSGNWETQYF TGTGCCAGCAGCCAAAGCGGGAACTGGGAGACCCAGTACTTC
TRBJ1-3 TRBD1 TRBV5-1 few CASSFWGQNSGNTIYF TGCGCCAGCAGCTTTTGGGGACAGAACTCTGGAAACACCATATATTTT
TRBJ2-2 - TRBV7-8 - CASSSGRIHTGELFF TGTGCCAGCAGCTCCGGACGGATACACACCGGGGAGCTGTTTTTT
TRBJ1-6 - TRBV21-1 few CASSPRTKSSYNSPLHF TGTGCCAGCAGCCCGAGGACAAAAAGCTCCTATAATTCACCCCTCCACTTT
TRBJ1-5 - TRBV4-1 few CASSQVGLQINQPQHF TGCGCCAGCAGCCAAGTAGGGTTACAGATCAATCAGCCCCAGCATTTT
TRBJ2-3 - TRBV4-3 few CASSQGPLKDTQYF TGCGCCAGCAGCCAAGGTCCCTTGAAAGATACGCAGTATTTT
TRBJ1-4 - TRBV12-3/TRBV12-4 - CASSSLEGKLFF TGTGCCAGCAGCTCCCTCGAGGGAAAACTGTTTTTT
TRBJ2-5 - TRBV6-2/TRBV6-3 - CASSYVASPGTQYF TGTGCCAGCAGTTATGTAGCATCCCCCGGGACCCAGTACTTC
TRBJ1-3 TRBD1 TRBV7-2 - CASSPGPGGLGNTIYF TGTGCCAGCAGCCCAGGTCCAGGGGGCCTTGGAAACACCATATATTTT
TRBJ2-2 TRBD1 TRBV25-1 - CASNGGQGKGTGELFF TGTGCCAGCAACGGAGGACAGGGTAAAGGGACCGGGGAGCTGTTTTTT
TRBJ1-5 TRBD1 TRBV5-8 - CASRPRTGVNQPQHF TGTGCCAGCAGACCTAGGACAGGGGTCAATCAGCCCCAGCATTTT
TRBJ2-2 TRBD1 TRBV7-8 - CASSFPFGTGVDTGELFF TGTGCCAGCAGCTTTCCTTTCGGGACAGGGGTCGATACCGGGGAGCTGTTTTTT
TRBJ2-2 - TRBV12-3/TRBV12-4 - CASQNTNTGELFF TGTGCCAGCCAAAATACGAACACCGGGGAGCTGTTTTTT
TRBJ2-3 TRBD2 TRBV15 - CATSRPLGGGAINTQYF TGTGCCACCAGCAGACCGCTGGGCGGGGGGGCCATAAATACGCAGTATTTT
TRBJ1-2 TRBD1 TRBV27 - CASSYLLEGTANFYGYTF TGTGCCAGCAGTTATTTACTTGAAGGGACAGCTAACTTCTATGGCTACACCTTC
TRBJ1-2 - TRBV5-4 few CASSLDLVGYTF TGTGCCAGCAGCTTGGATCTCGTTGGCTACACCTTC
TRBJ2-7 TRBD1 TRBV4-1 many CASSLTLDRDSYEQYF TGCGCCAGCAGCCTTACCTTAGACAGGGACTCCTACGAGCAGTACTTC
TRBJ2-1 - TRBV3-1 few CASSQDLGWPRNEQFF TGTGCCAGCAGCCAAGATCTAGGGTGGCCCCGCAATGAGCAGTTCTTC